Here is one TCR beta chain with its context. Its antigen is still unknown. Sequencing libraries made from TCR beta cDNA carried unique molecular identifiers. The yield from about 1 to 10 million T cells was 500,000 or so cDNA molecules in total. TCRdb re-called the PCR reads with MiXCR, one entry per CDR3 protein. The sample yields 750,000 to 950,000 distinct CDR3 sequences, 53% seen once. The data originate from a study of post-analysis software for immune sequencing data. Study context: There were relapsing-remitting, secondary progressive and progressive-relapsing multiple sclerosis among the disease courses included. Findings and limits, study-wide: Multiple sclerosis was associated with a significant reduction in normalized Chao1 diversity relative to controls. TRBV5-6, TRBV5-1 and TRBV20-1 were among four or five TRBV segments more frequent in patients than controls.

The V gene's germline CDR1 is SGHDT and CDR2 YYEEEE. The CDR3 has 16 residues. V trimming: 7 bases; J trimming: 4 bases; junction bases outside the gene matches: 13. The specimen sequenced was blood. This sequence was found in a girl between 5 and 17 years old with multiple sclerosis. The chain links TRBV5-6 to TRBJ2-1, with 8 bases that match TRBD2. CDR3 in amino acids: CASVGRGDALYNEQFF. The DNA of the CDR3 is TGTGCCAGCGTGGGGCGGGGGGACGCATTATACAATGAGCAGTTCTTC.